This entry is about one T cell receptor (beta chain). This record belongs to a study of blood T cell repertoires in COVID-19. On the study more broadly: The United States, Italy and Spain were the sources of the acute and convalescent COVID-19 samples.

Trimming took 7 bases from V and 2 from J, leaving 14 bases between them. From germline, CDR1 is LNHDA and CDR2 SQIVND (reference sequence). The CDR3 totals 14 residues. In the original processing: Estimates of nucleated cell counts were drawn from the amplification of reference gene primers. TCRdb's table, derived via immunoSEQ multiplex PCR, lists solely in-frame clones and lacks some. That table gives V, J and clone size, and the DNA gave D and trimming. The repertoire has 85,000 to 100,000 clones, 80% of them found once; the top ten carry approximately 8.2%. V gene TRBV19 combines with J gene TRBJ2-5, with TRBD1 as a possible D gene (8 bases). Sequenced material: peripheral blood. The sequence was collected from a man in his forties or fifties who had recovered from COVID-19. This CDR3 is CASTTGGGQETQYF. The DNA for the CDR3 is TGTGCCAGTACCACAGGGGGAGGGCAAGAGACCCAGTACTTC.